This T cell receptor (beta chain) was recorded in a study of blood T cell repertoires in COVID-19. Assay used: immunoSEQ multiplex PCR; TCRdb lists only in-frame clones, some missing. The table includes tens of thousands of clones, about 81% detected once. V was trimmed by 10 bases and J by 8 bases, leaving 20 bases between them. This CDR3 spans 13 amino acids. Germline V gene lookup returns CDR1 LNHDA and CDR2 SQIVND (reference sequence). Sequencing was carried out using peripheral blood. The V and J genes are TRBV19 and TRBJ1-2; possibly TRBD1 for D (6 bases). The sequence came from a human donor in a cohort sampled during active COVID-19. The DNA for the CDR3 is TGTGCCACCTATGATCAGGGGCTGATAGGCTACACCTTC. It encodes CATYDQGLIGYTF.